This TCR beta chain appears in the sequencing data of a study of blood T cell repertoires in COVID-19. In germline, CDR1 is SGHNT, CDR2 YENEEA. The CDR3 extends over 13 amino acids. V was pared by 6 bases and J by 3 bases, with 11 bases between. Data came from immunoSEQ multiplex PCR; TCRdb stores just in-frame clones and leaves some out. Of around 300,000 clones in the sample, approximately 90% were seen once. Sequences were obtained from peripheral blood. This clonotype was obtained from a woman in her thirties with COVID-19, enrolled during active disease. V is TRBV11-3 and J is TRBJ2-5, with D possibly TRBD1 on 6 matching bases. Here the CDR3 reads CASSGQPEETQYF. CDR3 in DNA: TGTGCCAGCAGTGGACAGCCAGAAGAGACCCAGTACTTC.